This T cell receptor (beta chain) stems from a study of pediatric ulcerative colitis. Clones were read by immunoSEQ multiplex PCR, and TCRdb kept only the in-frame ones, dropping some. The data contain more than 15,000 clones, about two thirds of them singletons. During colonoscopy, one to two rectal pinch biopsies were collected. J was trimmed by 0 bases and V by 3 bases; bases with no gene match: 12. CDR3 length: 18 amino acids. CDR1 and CDR2 (germline): PRHDT, FYEKMQ (reference sequence). The V call is TRBV13, the J call TRBJ1-1; TRBD1 agrees at 8 bases. The receptor comes from a girl aged 10 to 17 with moderate ulcerative colitis. Sequenced input: gut tissue. The CDR3 spells CASSFLVGTGDMNTEAFF. In DNA form, the CDR3 reads TGTGCCAGCAGCTTCCTGGTCGGGACAGGCGACATGAACACTGAAGCTTTCTTT.